This T cell receptor beta chain is from a study of preoperative IRX-2 immunotherapy in early breast cancer. The table came from immunoSEQ multiplex PCR; TCRdb's copy has only in-frame clones and leaves some out. Here the sample spans 30,000 to 45,000 clones, 82% being singletons. Treatment reported: preoperative locoregional IRX-2 cytokine immunotherapy. Patients received preoperative, locoregional IRX-2 cytokine immunotherapy in a phase Ib study. V shed 4 bases and J shed 8 bases, with 14 bases lying between them. This CDR3 has 13 residues. Germline V lookup: CDR1 LNHDA, CDR2 SQIVND (reference sequence).

This sequence joins TRBV19 and TRBJ1-1; tentative D call: TRBD1 (5 bases). The receptor was derived from a human donor with breast cancer. The sequenced sample was lymph node tissue, obtained after IRX-2 immunotherapy. The CDR3 sequence is CASSRGAAGEAFF. DNA for the CDR3: TGTGCCAGTAGTAGAGGGGCGGCGGGGGAAGCTTTCTTT.